A selection of T cell receptor beta chains follows, all from one sample in a study of human T cells and chemical hapten exposure. TCRdb re-derived calls from the RACE reads in MiXCR, one entry per CDR3 protein. The sample yields about 340,000 distinct CDR3 sequences, around 6.9% seen once. The sample in question was whole blood, obtained in connection with sensitization to the hapten diphenylcyclopropenone (DPC). The receptor set was obtained from a woman younger than 30 with alopecia areata. Some clones in this sample may be carry-over from other donors' samples. Each CDR3 is given with its conserved first and last residue. D genes are given only for firm matches. Size is omitted from some rows. Given values are once, few, many or a class for expanded clones.

clone_size d_call j_call v_call cdr3_aa cdr3_nt
few TRBD1 TRBJ1-6 TRBV20-1 CSAPGTDNSPLHF TGCAGTGCTCCCGGGACAGACAATTCACCCCTCCACTTT
few - TRBJ1-1 TRBV12-3/TRBV12-4 CASSVKGLRTEAFF TGTGCCAGCAGCGTTAAGGGGCTTAGGACTGAAGCTTTCTTT
many - TRBJ1-6 TRBV6-2/TRBV6-3 CASSTPRQKAGSPLHF TGTGCCAGCAGTACCCCGCGTCAGAAGGCGGGGTCACCCCTCCACTTT
many - TRBJ2-5 TRBV7-9 CASSLAPRAKARGLKETQYF TGTGCCAGCAGCTTAGCACCCCGCGCAAAAGCCAGGGGTTTGAAAGAGACCCAGTACTTC
- - TRBJ1-4 TRBV24-1 CATSGSTNEKLFF TGTGCCACCAGTGGGTCAACTAATGAAAAACTGTTTTTT
many - TRBJ2-3 TRBV2 CASSDNPFGTQYF TGTGCCAGCAGTGATAACCCTTTTGGTACGCAGTATTTT
many TRBD1 TRBJ1-5 TRBV18 CASSPGQGNQPQHF TGTGCCAGCAGCCCGGGACAGGGCAATCAGCCCCAGCATTTT
many - TRBJ2-7 TRBV12-3/TRBV12-4 CASSLGENYEQYF TGTGCCAGCAGTTTAGGGGAAAACTACGAGCAGTACTTC
many - TRBJ2-1 TRBV12-3/TRBV12-4 CASRYLDRDEQFF TGTGCCAGCAGGTACCTAGACAGAGATGAGCAGTTCTTC
- TRBD2 TRBJ2-7 TRBV20-1 CSASSSGGTEQYF TGCAGTGCTAGTTCCAGCGGGGGTACCGAGCAGTACTTC
- - TRBJ1-1 TRBV6-6 CASRPVTGNTEAFF TGTGCCAGCAGGCCCGTGACAGGGAACACTGAAGCTTTCTTT
few - TRBJ1-6 TRBV4-2 CASSPGEQNNSPLHF TGTGCCAGCAGCCCAGGAGAGCAGAATAATTCACCCCTCCACTTT
many TRBD2 TRBJ2-3 TRBV20-1 CSATSTHGGGRTDTQYF TGCAGTGCTACCTCCACCCACGGCGGGGGACGCACAGATACGCAGTATTTT
few TRBD2 TRBJ2-1 TRBV24-1 CATSDPETSGGSLDEQFF TGTGCCACCAGTGACCCCGAGACTAGCGGGGGTTCCCTCGATGAGCAGTTCTTC
- - TRBJ2-7 TRBV6-2/TRBV6-3 CASSSVGLRPYEQYF TGTGCCAGCAGTTCCGTGGGCCTTCGGCCCTACGAGCAGTACTTC
few - TRBJ1-5 TRBV20-1 CSARDRRSDAQHF TGCAGTGCGAGGGATCGACGGTCCGACGCCCAGCATTTT
- TRBD1 TRBJ2-7 TRBV4-1 CASSLTGTGVLEQYF TGCGCCAGCAGCCTCACCGGGACAGGGGTCCTCGAGCAGTACTTC
- TRBD1 TRBJ2-3 TRBV20-1 CSATGQGVDTQYF TGCAGTGCTACGGGACAGGGAGTGGATACGCAGTATTTT
- TRBD2 TRBJ2-3 TRBV20-1 CSALSLAGGNNFSTDTQYF TGCAGTGCTCTTTCATTAGCGGGGGGCAATAACTTTAGCACAGATACGCAGTATTTT
few - TRBJ2-3 TRBV5-1 CASSLAGAPTDTQYF TGCGCCAGCAGCTTGGCTGGGGCCCCCACAGATACGCAGTATTTT
few - TRBJ2-3 TRBV28 CASRLGRTDTQYF TGTGCCAGCAGACTCGGAAGGACCGATACGCAGTATTTT
few - TRBJ2-5 TRBV3-1 CASGLGETQYF TGTGCCAGCGGGTTAGGTGAGACCCAGTACTTC
few - TRBJ1-2 TRBV3-1 CASSQDKGYGYTF TGTGCCAGCAGCCAAGATAAAGGCTATGGCTACACCTTC
few - TRBJ1-1 TRBV5-1 CASSSRPENTEAFF TGCGCCAGCAGCTCGAGACCCGAGAACACTGAAGCTTTCTTT
few TRBD1 TRBJ1-4 TRBV12-3/TRBV12-4 CASSPQTGNEKLFF TGTGCCAGCAGTCCCCAGACAGGGAATGAAAAACTGTTTTTT
many - TRBJ2-3 TRBV4-3 CASSQGLLITDTQYF TGCGCCAGCAGCCAAGGACTCCTAATTACAGATACGCAGTATTTT